The rows below give T cell receptor beta chains drawn from one sample of a study of T cell repertoires in cytomegalovirus infection. TCRdb processed the reads anew with MiXCR; each CDR3 protein has one entry. The repertoire has about 260,000 distinct CDR3 sequences, roughly 15% of them found once; the top ten carry around 8.7%. The specimen sequenced was PBMCs. The receptor source for this set is a human donor in good health (CMV status not recorded). Some clones in this sample may be carry-over from other donors' samples. Both conserved end residues are part of each CDR3. Each record gives: V gene, clone size, CDR3 protein. Not all rows give a size; the values are once, few, many and, for expanded clones, a class.

TRBV7-9 NA CASSRQGKLYGYTF
TRBV29-1 few CSVRDGNQPQHF
TRBV7-2 many CASSFYSADPAQYF
TRBV2 NA CASSEQGKNYGYTF
TRBV7-8 many CASSLATSWGQGTNSPLHF
TRBV20-1 few CSARVTTSTDTQYF
TRBV27 NA CASSLSPDNEQFF
TRBV7-9 many CASSLPADRGRTEAFF
TRBV28 few CASSFSGRGVNIQYF
TRBV7-2 few CASSSTGFNEKLFF
TRBV7-2 many CASSLFSQDQPQHF
TRBV7-9 many CASSEENYGYTF
TRBV29-1 few CSVRGLAGIKETQYF
TRBV28 many CASRGSSGARNIQYF
TRBV20-1 many CSARSPIGNTIYF
TRBV27 few CARQGQYF
TRBV4-2 few CASSQVLDGNTEAFF
TRBV7-6 many CASSLDTYEQYF
TRBV4-3 NA CASSQVQGGETQYF
TRBV20-1 many CSARSGRDYNEQFF
TRBV11-2 NA CASSRRGPMEETQYF
TRBV6-5 NA CASRTLGQTKLSNQPQHF
TRBV28 many CASRVQGGKNTEAFF
TRBV5-1 many CASGTSGGKTDTQYF
TRBV29-1 NA CSVPPGGSTDTQYF
TRBV7-2 many CASRLGTVANYGYTF
TRBV7-2 many CASSLDGTRQETQYF
TRBV19 many CASSHPGTGVMNTEAFF
TRBV20-1 once CSASDRSDQPQHF
TRBV29-1 few CSAFGGGAEAFF
TRBV7-2 many CASSRSASQETQYF
TRBV27 few CASRPRGLSEETQYF
TRBV7-2 many CASSSRLAGGGDTQYF
TRBV29-1 NA CSVGSSGGTDTQYF
TRBV6-1 many CASRAGGTGELFF
TRBV4-2 many CASSRLTDTGANVLTF
TRBV7-2 NA CASSSGGSTGEQYF